This paragraph covers one T cell receptor (beta chain) sequence. Its target is not known. Trimming removed 2 bases from V and 5 bases from J, with 14 bases in between. The CDR3 is 15 amino acids. Germline V gives CDR1 SGHRS, CDR2 YFSETQ. Assay: immunoSEQ multiplex PCR; the TCRdb copy retains only in-frame clones and omits some. The sample shows 80,000 to 100,000 clones, approximately 85% of them seen only once. Recipients boosted at about 4 weeks or about 12 weeks are pooled. This entry comes from a study of T cell responses to AZD1222 COVID-19 vaccine. Study conclusions and caveats: Vaccine-associated CD4 TCRs spanned spike, dominant at 160-218 and 743-854. Donors skewed white British and female; clonal diversity was possibly underestimated.

The rearrangement links TRBV5-1 to TRBJ2-1; possible D gene TRBD2, 5 bases. The sequence came from an adult who received the AZD1222 COVID-19 vaccine. Sequencing was performed on peripheral blood, taken 28 days after the second AZD1222 dose. The CDR3 coding sequence is TGCGCCAGCAGCTTTGGAGCGGTGAGGGACAATGAGCAGTTCTTC. Amino acid sequence: CASSFGAVRDNEQFF.